This TCR beta chain came from a study of blood T cell repertoires in COVID-19. Study context: Samples representing acute and convalescent COVID-19 were sourced from the United States, Italy and Spain. Sources were T cells, B-cell-depleted T cells, or PBMCs; the material itself was cDNA or gDNA.

Trimming stripped 5 bases from V and 5 bases from J, with 6 bases between. Germline CDR1 and CDR2: MDHEN and SYDVKM. The CDR3 runs to 11 residues. How the authors handled the data: Estimation of nucleated cell counts was performed using reference gene primer amplification. Measured with immunoSEQ multiplex PCR; TCRdb has only the in-frame clones, and not every one. V, J and clone size are those of that table, while D and trimming were read from the DNA. The data show 200,000 to 250,000 clones, with 75% to 90% seen just once and 2% to 3% held by the top ten. Specimen: peripheral blood. The chain links TRBV28 to TRBJ1-2; no reliable D call. The receptor was derived from a man aged 25-45 years with COVID-19, enrolled during active disease. The CDR3 is CASSRGYGYTF. The DNA for the CDR3 is TGTGCCAGCAGTCGCGGGTATGGCTACACCTTC.